This T cell receptor beta chain was documented in a study of human T cells and chemical hapten exposure. Unmatched junction bases numbered 1, after V lost 2 bases and J lost 1 base. CDR1 MGHRA and CDR2 YSYEKL come from the germline V gene. This CDR3 spans 15 amino acids. TCRdb redid the calling of the RACE reads with MiXCR, one entry per CDR3 protein. The repertoire consists of roughly 70,000 distinct CDR3 sequences, with around 10% occurring once and the leading ten covering 3.3%. Time point in this sample: patch test 1, 2 weeks after DPC sensitization. The treatment denotes: therapeutic diphenylcyclopropenone sensitization with weekly scalp DPC. This clonotype was picked up a small number of times.

The V gene is TRBV4-1, the J gene TRBJ1-1, with TRBD1 identical over 10 bases. This TCR derives from a woman aged 40 to 50 with alopecia areata. Some clones in this sample may be carry-over from other donors' samples. The sample consisted of whole blood, taken in connection with sensitization to the hapten diphenylcyclopropenone (DPC). The CDR3 coding sequence is TGCGCCAGCAGCCAACGGACAGGGGGGAACACTGAAGCTTTCTTT. Translating it yields CASSQRTGGNTEAFF.